This TCR beta chain was observed in a study of technical replicates of blood from a handful of donors. TCRdb's copy holds only in-frame clones and misses some; the assay was immunoSEQ multiplex PCR. The sample records more than 75,000 clones, 85% to 95% being singletons. V lost 2 bases and J lost 0, with 8 bases in between. This CDR3 is built from 15 residues. CDR1 is MNHEY, CDR2 SMNVEV, per germline (reference sequence). The V call is TRBV27, the J call TRBJ1-5, with D unclear. Sequenced sample: T cells isolated from PBMCs. This clonotype was sampled from a human donor in good health. The CDR3 reads CASSLLRNSNQPQHF. Written as DNA, the CDR3 is TGTGCCAGCAGTTTACTGAGGAATAGCAATCAGCCCCAGCATTTT.